Presented here are 15 T cell receptor beta chains from one specimen sequenced in a study of shared clonotypes between healthy human individuals. Generated by immunoSEQ multiplex PCR, the TCRdb table keeps only in-frame clones and is missing some. In the table there are approximately 1.1 million clones, around three quarters of which are singletons. Sequenced sample: memory CD4+ T cells from PBMCs. Subset in this sample: CD45RA-negative fraction. The origin of the receptors is a man aged 18 to 29 in good health. Some clones in this sample may be carry-over from other donors' samples.

Only a few counts were recorded for this clone. The chain combines TRBV7-7 with TRBJ2-1; 10 bases line up with TRBD2. J was trimmed by 8 bases and V by 1 base; bases with no gene match: 11. Germline-derived CDR1 and CDR2 are SSHAT and FNYEAQ (reference sequence). This CDR3 spans 17 amino acids. The CDR3 coding sequence is TGTGCCAGCAGCTTAGGGCCCGGGACTAGCGCGTCAGATGAGCAGTTCTTC. Encoded protein: CASSLGPGTSASDEQFF.

This clone has just a few counts. The rearrangement joins TRBV18 to TRBJ1-1, with D possibly matching TRBD1 (5 bases). The CDR3 length is 13 residues. The V end was cut by 6 bases, the J end by 0 bases, with 8 bases between. Germline loops: CDR1 KGHSH, CDR2 LQKENI. The chain's CDR3 is CASSGGMNTEAFF. The CDR3 bases are TGTGCCAGCTCTGGGGGGATGAACACTGAAGCTTTCTTT.

The chain recombines TRBV7-2 with TRBJ1-4; tentatively, D is TRBD1 (5 bases). There are 14 residues in the CDR3. Germline V lookup: CDR1 SGHTA, CDR2 FQGNSA. V was trimmed by 6 bases and J by 6 bases, leaving 14 bases between them. CDR3 protein: CASSGGGLDEKLFF. The CDR3 DNA is TGTGCCAGCAGTGGGGGAGGGCTCGATGAAAAACTGTTTTTT.

The DNA of the CDR3 is TGCGCCAGCAGCCAATCGAGGGGGGGCACGTATGGAGATACGCAGTATTTT. Encoded protein: CASSQSRGGTYGDTQYF. The chain is built from TRBV4-1 and TRBJ2-3; D possibly corresponds to TRBD2 (7 bases). Germline V gene lookup returns CDR1 MGHRA and CDR2 YSYEKL. The CDR3 is 17 amino acids. V was shortened by 2 bases and J by 5 bases, with 20 bases between the two germline ends.

The chain carries TRBV4-1 and TRBJ2-7; 9 bases agree with TRBD1. Per the germline V gene, CDR1 is MGHRA and CDR2 is YSYEKL. J was trimmed by 5 bases and V by 4 bases; bases with no gene match: 15. This CDR3 is 17 amino acids long. The CDR3 is CASSPRISGQGGDEQYF. CDR3 nucleotides: TGCGCCAGCAGCCCCCGAATTTCGGGACAGGGAGGCGACGAGCAGTACTTC.

CDR3 amino acids: CASSYLDGTEAFF. The DNA of the CDR3 is TGTGCCAGCAGTTACTTGGATGGGACTGAAGCTTTCTTT. The gene calls are TRBV6-6 and TRBJ1-1; D is unclear. Germline lookup yields CDR1 MNHNY and CDR2 SVGAGI (reference sequence). Trimming shortened V by 1 base and J by 5 bases, and 8 bases separated the two germline ends. The length of the CDR3 is 13 residues.

V gene TRBV28 combines with J gene TRBJ2-7; D might be TRBD1 or TRBD2, each matching 7 bases. Germline CDR1 is MDHEN and CDR2 is SYDVKM. The ends were cut back, 4 bases at V and 8 bases at J, with 12 bases in the middle. The CDR3 spans 12 residues. CDR3 nucleotide sequence: TGTGCCAGCAGTTCAGGGGGGGAAAAGCAGTACTTC. As protein: CASSSGGEKQYF.

The chain joins TRBV28 to TRBJ2-2, with 9 bases identical to TRBD1. V trimming: 6 bases; J trimming: 5 bases; junction bases outside the gene matches: 7. The CDR3 covers 15 residues. CDR1 is MDHEN, CDR2 SYDVKM, per germline. In nucleotides, the CDR3 is TGTGCCAGCAGCCGAGGACAGGGGTGGACCGGGGAGCTGTTTTTT. Its translation is CASSRGQGWTGELFF.

This clone was found many times. This specimen includes other DNA sequences encoding the same CDR3. The genes are TRBV20-1 and TRBJ2-5; D unresolved. Between the trimmed V and J ends, which lost 4 bases and 3 bases, there was a span of 3 bases. CDR3 length equals 10 residues. Germline lookup yields CDR1 DFQATT and CDR2 SNEGSKA (reference sequence). The CDR3 spells CSATEETQYF. In DNA form, the CDR3 reads TGCAGTGCTACAGAAGAGACCCAGTACTTC.

This clone came up a few times. This chain's CDR3 is CATSRDFEDTQYF. CDR3 sequence (DNA): TGTGCCACCAGCAGGGACTTTGAGGATACGCAGTATTTT. The chain employs TRBV15 and TRBJ2-3, with TRBD2 as a possible D gene (5 bases). CDR3 length: 13 residues. Germline CDR1 reads LNHNV; CDR2 reads YYDKDF (reference sequence). The ends were cut back, 3 bases at V and 6 bases at J, with 10 bases in the middle.

J is TRBJ2-7 and V is TRBV11-3, with D possibly called TRBD1 or TRBD2 (5 bases each). Trimming removed 3 bases from V and 3 bases from J, with 21 bases in between. This CDR3 is 17 amino acids long. Germline lookup yields CDR1 SGHNT and CDR2 YENEEA. CDR3 nucleotide sequence: TGTGCCAGCAGCTTCCCGGGAAGGGCGACAGCCTACTACGAGCAGTACTTC. Its translation is CASSFPGRATAYYEQYF.

This chain joins TRBV9 and TRBJ2-7; D is unclear. The germline CDR1 and CDR2 sequences are SGDLS and YYNGEE. The CDR3 loop spans 14 amino acids. V was clipped by 0 bases and J by 2 bases, with 9 bases between them. This CDR3 is CASSVVPETYEQYF. Here the CDR3 DNA reads TGTGCCAGCAGCGTAGTACCAGAGACCTACGAGCAGTACTTC.

This sequence joins TRBV28 and TRBJ1-3; 10 nucleotides align to TRBD1. The CDR3 is 15 residues long. The junction had 4 bases not matched to a gene; V was cut back by 3 bases and J by 5 bases. Germline CDR1 and CDR2: MDHEN and SYDVKM. The CDR3 DNA reads TGTGCCAGCAGTTTGAGACAGGGGGCAAGAAACACCATATATTTT. This codes for CASSLRQGARNTIYF.

CDR3 in DNA: TGCGCCAGCAGCCTTGGGGCGATTTTTAAGGACACCATATATTTT. Translating gives CASSLGAIFKDTIYF. The V call is TRBV5-1, the J call TRBJ1-3; TRBD1 might be the D (5 bases). CDR3 size: 15 residues. Germline V gives CDR1 SGHRS, CDR2 YFSETQ. The V end was cut by 4 bases, the J end by 8 bases, with 19 bases between. The full variable domain, its missing parts supplied by reference TRBV5-1 and TRBJ1-3, is KAGVTQTPRYLIKTRGQQVTLSCSPISGHRSVSWYQQTPGQGLQFLFEYFSETQRNKGNFPGRFSGRQFSNSRSEMNVSTLELGDSALYLCASSLGAIFKDTIYFGEGSWLTVV.

The chain has TRBV18 and TRBJ1-2; TRBD1 aligns across 8 bases. This CDR3 has 15 residues. Germline-derived CDR1 and CDR2 are KGHSH and LQKENI. V lost 3 bases, J lost 8 bases, and 11 bases stayed unmatched. CDR3 sequence (DNA): TGTGCCAGCTCACCCCGGGTGCAGACAGGGGAAGGCTACACCTTC. It encodes CASSPRVQTGEGYTF.